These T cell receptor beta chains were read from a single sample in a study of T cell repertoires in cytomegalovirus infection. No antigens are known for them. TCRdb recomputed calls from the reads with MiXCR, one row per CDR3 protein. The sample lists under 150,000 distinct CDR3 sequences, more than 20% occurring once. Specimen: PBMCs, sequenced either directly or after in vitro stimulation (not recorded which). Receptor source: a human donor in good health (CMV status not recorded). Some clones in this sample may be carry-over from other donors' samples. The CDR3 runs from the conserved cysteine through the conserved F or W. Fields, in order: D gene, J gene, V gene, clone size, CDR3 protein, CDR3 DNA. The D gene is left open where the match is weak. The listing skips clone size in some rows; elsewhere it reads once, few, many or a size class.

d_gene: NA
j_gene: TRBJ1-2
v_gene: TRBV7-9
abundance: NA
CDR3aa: CASSSSRGLYGYTF
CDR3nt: TGTGCCAGCAGCTCTAGCCGGGGGCTCTATGGCTACACCTTC

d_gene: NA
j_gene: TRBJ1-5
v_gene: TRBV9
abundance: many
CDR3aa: CASSADRSGQPQHF
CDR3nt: TGTGCCAGCAGCGCGGACAGATCTGGGCAGCCCCAGCATTTT

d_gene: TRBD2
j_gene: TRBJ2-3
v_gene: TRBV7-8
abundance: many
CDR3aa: CASSKTPGLETDTQYF
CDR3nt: TGTGCCAGCAGCAAAACTCCGGGACTAGAAACAGATACGCAGTATTTT

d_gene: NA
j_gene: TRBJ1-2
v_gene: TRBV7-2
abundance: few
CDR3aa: CASRLAGIGYTF
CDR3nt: TGTGCCAGCAGACTCGCTGGGATTGGCTACACCTTC

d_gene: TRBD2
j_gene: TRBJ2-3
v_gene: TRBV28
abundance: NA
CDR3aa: CASSPPTSGDTDTQYF
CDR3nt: TGTGCCAGCAGTCCACCGACTAGCGGGGATACAGATACGCAGTATTTT

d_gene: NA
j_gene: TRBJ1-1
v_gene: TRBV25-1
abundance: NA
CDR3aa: CASSGGILAFF
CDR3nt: TGTGCCAGCAGTGGTGGTATCTTGGCTTTCTTT

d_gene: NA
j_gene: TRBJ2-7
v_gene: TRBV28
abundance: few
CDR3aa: CASSPRWSYEQYF
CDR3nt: TGTGCCAGCAGTCCTCGTTGGTCCTACGAGCAGTACTTC

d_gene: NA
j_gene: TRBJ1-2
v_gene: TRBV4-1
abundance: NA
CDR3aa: CASSQVQGLSYGYTF
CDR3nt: TGCGCCAGCAGCCAAGTGCAGGGGCTTAGCTATGGCTACACCTTC

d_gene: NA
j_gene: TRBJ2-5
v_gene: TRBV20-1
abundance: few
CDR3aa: CSARGYGETETQYF
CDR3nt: TGCAGTGCTAGAGGTTACGGGGAGACTGAGACCCAGTACTTC

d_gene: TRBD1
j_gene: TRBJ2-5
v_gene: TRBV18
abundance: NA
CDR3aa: CASSPDRADETQYF
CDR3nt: TGTGCCAGCTCACCGGACAGGGCTGATGAGACCCAGTACTTC

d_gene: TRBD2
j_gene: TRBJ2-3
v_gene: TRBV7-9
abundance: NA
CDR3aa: CASSASGTLTDTQYF
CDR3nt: TGTGCCAGCAGCGCTAGCGGTACCCTCACAGATACGCAGTATTTT

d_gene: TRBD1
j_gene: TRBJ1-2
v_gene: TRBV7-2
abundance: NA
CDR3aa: CASSSNRGGGGYTF
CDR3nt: TGTGCCAGCAGCTCCAACAGGGGGGGGGGTGGCTACACCTTC

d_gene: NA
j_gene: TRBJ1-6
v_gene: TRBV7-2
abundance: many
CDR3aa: CASSLVGAYNSPLHF
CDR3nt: TGTGCCAGCAGCTTAGTGGGGGCGTATAATTCACCCCTCCACTTT

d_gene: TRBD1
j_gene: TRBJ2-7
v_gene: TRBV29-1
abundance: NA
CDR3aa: CSVEYRGPPYEQYF
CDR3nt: TGCAGCGTTGAATACAGGGGACCCCCCTACGAGCAGTACTTC

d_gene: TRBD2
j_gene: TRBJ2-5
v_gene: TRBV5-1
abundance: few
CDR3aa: CASSSAGGLQETQYF
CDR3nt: TGCGCCAGCAGTAGCGCGGGAGGCCTCCAAGAGACCCAGTACTTC

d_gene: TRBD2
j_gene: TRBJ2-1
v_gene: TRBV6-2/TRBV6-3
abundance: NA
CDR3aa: CASSYAGATYNEQFF
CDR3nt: TGTGCCAGCAGTTACGCGGGAGCCACCTACAATGAGCAGTTCTTC

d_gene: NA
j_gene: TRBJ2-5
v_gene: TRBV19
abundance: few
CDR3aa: CATRGRLAQETQYF
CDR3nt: TGTGCCACCCGAGGCAGACTGGCGCAAGAGACCCAGTACTTC

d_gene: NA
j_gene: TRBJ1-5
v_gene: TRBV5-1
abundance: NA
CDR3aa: CASSSDGNQPQHF
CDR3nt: TGCGCCAGCAGCTCTGACGGGAATCAGCCCCAGCATTTT

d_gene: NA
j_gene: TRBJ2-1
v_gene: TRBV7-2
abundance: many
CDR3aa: CASSSRAVSSYNEQFF
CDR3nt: TGTGCCAGCAGCTCTAGAGCGGTGAGCTCCTACAATGAGCAGTTCTTC

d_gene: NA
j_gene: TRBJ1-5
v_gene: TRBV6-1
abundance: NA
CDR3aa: CASTQEGIANQPQHF
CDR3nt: TGTGCCAGCACCCAAGAAGGGATCGCCAATCAGCCCCAGCATTTT

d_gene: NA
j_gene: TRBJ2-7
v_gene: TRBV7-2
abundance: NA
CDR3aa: CASSLARRSHEQYF
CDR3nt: TGTGCCAGCAGCTTAGCGCGACGGAGCCACGAGCAGTACTTC

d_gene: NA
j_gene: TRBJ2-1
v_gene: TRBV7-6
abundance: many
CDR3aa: CASSSGGRRLGGQFF
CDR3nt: TGTGCCAGCAGCTCCGGGGGGCGGAGGTTAGGGGGGCAGTTCTTC

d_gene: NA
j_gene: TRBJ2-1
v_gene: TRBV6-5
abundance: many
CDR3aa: CASSSGTLFYNEQFF
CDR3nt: TGTGCCAGCAGCTCCGGGACCCTTTTCTACAATGAGCAGTTCTTC

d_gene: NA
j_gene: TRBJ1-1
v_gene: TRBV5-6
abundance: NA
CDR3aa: CASSLAEWGTEAFF
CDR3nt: TGTGCCAGCAGCTTGGCCGAATGGGGCACTGAAGCTTTCTTT

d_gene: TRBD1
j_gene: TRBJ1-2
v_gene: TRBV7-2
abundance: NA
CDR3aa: CASSLRQGRNYGYTF
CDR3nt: TGTGCCAGCAGCCTACGACAGGGGCGAAACTATGGCTACACCTTC

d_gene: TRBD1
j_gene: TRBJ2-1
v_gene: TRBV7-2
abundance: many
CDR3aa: CASSLVGTGSYNEQFF
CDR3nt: TGTGCCAGCAGCTTAGTCGGGACAGGGTCATACAATGAGCAGTTCTTC

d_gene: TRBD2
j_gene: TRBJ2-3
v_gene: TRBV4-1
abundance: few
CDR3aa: CASSQARVAGDADTQYF
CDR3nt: TGCGCCAGCAGCCAAGCGAGGGTAGCGGGAGACGCTGATACGCAGTATTTT

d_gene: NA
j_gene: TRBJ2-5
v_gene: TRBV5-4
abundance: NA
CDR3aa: CASSLEMRGGETQYF
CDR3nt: TGTGCCAGCAGCTTGGAGATGCGGGGAGGAGAGACCCAGTACTTC

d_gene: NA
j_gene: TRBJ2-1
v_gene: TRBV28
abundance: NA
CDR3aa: CASSFYYSAPNEQFF
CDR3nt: TGTGCCAGCAGTTTTTACTATAGCGCCCCTAATGAGCAGTTCTTC

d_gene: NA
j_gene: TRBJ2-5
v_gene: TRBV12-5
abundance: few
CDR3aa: CASGPGAKVETQYF
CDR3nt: TGTGCTAGTGGGCCAGGCGCCAAAGTGGAGACCCAGTACTTC

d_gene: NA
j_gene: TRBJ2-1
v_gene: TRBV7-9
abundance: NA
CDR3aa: CASSLSGTWEQFF
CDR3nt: TGTGCCAGCAGCTTATCGGGGACGTGGGAGCAGTTCTTC

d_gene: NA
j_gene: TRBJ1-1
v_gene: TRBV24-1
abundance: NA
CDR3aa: CATAGGVGTEAFF
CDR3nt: TGTGCCACCGCAGGAGGGGTCGGCACTGAAGCTTTCTTT

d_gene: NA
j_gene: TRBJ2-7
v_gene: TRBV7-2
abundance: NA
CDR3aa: CASCPRSTVPLEQYF
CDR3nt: TGTGCCAGCTGCCCCCGTTCCACAGTCCCACTTGAGCAGTACTTC

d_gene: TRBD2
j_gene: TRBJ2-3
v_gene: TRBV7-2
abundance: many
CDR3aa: CASSWSSGRTSTDTQYF
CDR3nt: TGTGCCAGCAGCTGGTCTAGCGGGAGGACCAGCACAGATACGCAGTATTTT